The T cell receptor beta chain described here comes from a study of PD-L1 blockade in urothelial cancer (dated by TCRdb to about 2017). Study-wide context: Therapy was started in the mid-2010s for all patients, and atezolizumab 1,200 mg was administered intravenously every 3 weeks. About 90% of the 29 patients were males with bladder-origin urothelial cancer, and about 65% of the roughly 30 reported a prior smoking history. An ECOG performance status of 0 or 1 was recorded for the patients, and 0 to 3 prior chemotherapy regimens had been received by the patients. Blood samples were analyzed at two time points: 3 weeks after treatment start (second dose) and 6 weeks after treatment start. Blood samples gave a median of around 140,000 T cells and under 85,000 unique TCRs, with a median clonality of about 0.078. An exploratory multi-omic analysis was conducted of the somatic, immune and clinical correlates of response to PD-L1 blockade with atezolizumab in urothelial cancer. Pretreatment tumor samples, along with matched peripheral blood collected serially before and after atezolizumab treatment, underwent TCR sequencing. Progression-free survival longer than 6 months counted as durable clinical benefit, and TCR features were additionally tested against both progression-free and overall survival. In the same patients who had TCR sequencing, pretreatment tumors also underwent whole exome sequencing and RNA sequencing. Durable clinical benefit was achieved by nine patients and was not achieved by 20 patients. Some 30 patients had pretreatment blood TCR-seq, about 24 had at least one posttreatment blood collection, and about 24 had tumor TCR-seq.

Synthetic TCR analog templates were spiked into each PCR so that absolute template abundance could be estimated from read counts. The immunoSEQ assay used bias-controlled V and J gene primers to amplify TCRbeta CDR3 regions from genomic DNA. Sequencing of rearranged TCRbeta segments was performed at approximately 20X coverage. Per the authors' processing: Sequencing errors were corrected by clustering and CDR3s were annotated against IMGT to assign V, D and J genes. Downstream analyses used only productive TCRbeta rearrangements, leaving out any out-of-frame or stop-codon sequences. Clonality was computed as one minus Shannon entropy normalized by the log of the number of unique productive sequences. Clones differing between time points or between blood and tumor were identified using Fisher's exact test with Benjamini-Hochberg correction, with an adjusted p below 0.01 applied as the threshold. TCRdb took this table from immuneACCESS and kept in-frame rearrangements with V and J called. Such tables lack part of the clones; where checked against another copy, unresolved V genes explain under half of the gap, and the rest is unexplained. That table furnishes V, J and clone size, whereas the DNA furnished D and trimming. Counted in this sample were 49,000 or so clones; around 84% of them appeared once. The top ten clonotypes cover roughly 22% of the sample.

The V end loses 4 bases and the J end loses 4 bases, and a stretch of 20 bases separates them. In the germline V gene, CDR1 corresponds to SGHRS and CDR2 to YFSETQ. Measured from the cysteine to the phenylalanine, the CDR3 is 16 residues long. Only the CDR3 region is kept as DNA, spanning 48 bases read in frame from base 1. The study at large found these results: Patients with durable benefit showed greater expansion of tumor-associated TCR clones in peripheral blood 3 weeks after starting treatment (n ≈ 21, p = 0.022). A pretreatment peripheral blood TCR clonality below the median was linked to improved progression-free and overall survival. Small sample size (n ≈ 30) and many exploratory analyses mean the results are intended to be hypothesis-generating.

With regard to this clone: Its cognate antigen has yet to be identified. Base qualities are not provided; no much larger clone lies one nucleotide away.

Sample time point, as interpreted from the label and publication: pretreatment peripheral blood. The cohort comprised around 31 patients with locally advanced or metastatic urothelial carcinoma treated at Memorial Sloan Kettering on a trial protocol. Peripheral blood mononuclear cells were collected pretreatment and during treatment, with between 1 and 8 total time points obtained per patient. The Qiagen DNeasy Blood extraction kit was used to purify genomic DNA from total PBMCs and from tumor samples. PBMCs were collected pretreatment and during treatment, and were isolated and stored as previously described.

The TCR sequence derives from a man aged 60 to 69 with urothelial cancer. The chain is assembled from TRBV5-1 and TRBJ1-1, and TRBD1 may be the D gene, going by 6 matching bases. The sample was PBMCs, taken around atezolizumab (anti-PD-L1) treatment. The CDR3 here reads CASSPPGGALSTEAFF. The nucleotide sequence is TGCGCCAGCAGCCCACCTGGGGGGGCGCTGAGCACTGAAGCTTTCTTT.